These 10 T cell receptor beta chains originate from one sample sequenced in a study of blood T cells in healthy people across ages. Sample-barcoded 5' priming and a J-beta primer mix drove a second PCR of roughly 6 to 12 cycles. In TCRdb, the 5' RACE reads were re-called with MiXCR into one record per CDR3 protein. The table lists approximately 850,000 distinct CDR3 sequences, 40% to 50% of them singletons, with around 18% in the top ten. Input material: blood. The receptors were gathered from a man between 60 and 70 years old in good health.

Points on this clonotype: A much more abundant neighbour one base away suggests this may be a read error. This CDR3 is missing its conserved last phenylalanine or tryptophan, likely due to a read error. This chain links TRBV29-1 with TRBJ2-4; D is unresolved. V was clipped by 3 bases and J by 0 bases, with 3 bases between them. Germline V lookup: CDR1 SQVTM, CDR2 ANQGSEA. CDR3 length equals 12 residues. Here the CDR3 reads CSVELAKNIQYL. The CDR3 DNA sequence: TGCAGCGTTGAGTTAGCCAAAAACATTCAGTACTTG.

About this clonotype: The junction differs from germline at one of its ends, possibly a read error. The V call is TRBV20-1, the J call TRBJ1-5, with D possibly matching TRBD1 (5 bases). Germline CDR1 DFQATT, CDR2 SNEGSKA (reference sequence). The CDR3 loop spans 16 amino acids. The CDR3 here is CSARDGAGAPNQAQHF. In DNA, the CDR3 is TGCAGTGCTAGAGATGGGGCAGGCGCCCCCAATCAGGCCCAGCATTTT.

The rearrangement links TRBV18 to TRBJ2-6; 11 positions match TRBD1. CDR3 length: 18 residues. With 4 bases clipped from V and 1 base from J, the junction kept 6 bases outside the gene matches. From germline, CDR1 is KGHSH and CDR2 LQKENI. CDR3 amino acids: CASSLRTGGGSGANVLTF. CDR3 nucleotides: TGTGCCAGCTCACTAAGGACAGGGGGCGGATCTGGGGCCAACGTCCTGACTTTC.

This clonotype was found many times. The chain employs TRBV28 and TRBJ2-7; no firm D call. Germline V gene sequence: CDR1 MDHEN, CDR2 SYDVKM. V lost 4 bases and J 3 bases, leaving 10 bases between the germline ends. CDR3 length: 13 amino acids. CDR3 nucleotide sequence: TGTGCCAGCAGTTCCTGGACGGTCTACGAGCAGTACTTC. Its translation: CASSSWTVYEQYF.

The chain carries TRBV12-3 or TRBV12-4 and TRBJ2-1; TRBD2 matches at 8 bases. The CDR3 is 15 residues long. V was pared by 5 bases and J by 4 bases, with 7 bases of the junction left unmatched. CDR3 bases: TGTGCCAGCAGTGGACAAGCGGGGGTATACAATGAGCAGTTCTTC. It yields the protein CASSGQAGVYNEQFF.

The J gene is TRBJ2-7, the V gene TRBV3-1; D is uncertain. The CDR3 is 12 residues long. Looked up from germline, CDR1 is LGHDT and CDR2 is YNNKEL (reference sequence). The V end was cut by 4 bases, the J end by 6 bases, with 10 bases between. CDR3 nucleotide sequence: TGTGCCAGCAGCCCCTCACACTGCGAGCAGTACTTC. Translation: CASSPSHCEQYF.

The chain recombines TRBV6-1 with TRBJ2-1, with 10 nucleotides matching TRBD1. The J segment lost 5 bases and the V segment lost 6 bases, leaving 7 bases of the junction unmatched. The CDR3 spans 15 residues. CDR1 MNHNS and CDR2 SASEGT come from the germline V gene. The DNA of the CDR3 is TGTGCCAGCAGCAGGACAGGGGGAAGAGACAATGAGCAGTTCTTC. Amino acids: CASSRTGGRDNEQFF.

The chain employs TRBV20-1 and TRBJ2-5; 8 nucleotides match TRBD1. Germline V lookup: CDR1 DFQATT, CDR2 SNEGSKA (reference sequence). CDR3 length: 16 amino acids. The V segment lost 0 bases and the J segment 5 bases; nucleotides outside the gene matches: 11. The CDR3 nucleotides read TGCAGTGCTAGAGATCTGAGACAGGGGCAGAGCGAGACCCAGTACTTC. It translates to CSARDLRQGQSETQYF.

The chain employs TRBV5-4 and TRBJ2-7; TRBD1 matches at 8 bases. CDR1 is SGHNT and CDR2 is YYREEE in the germline V gene (reference sequence). The CDR3 spans 15 residues. With 4 bases clipped from V and 2 bases from J, the junction kept 8 bases outside the gene matches. The CDR3 sequence: CASSGGTGTPYEQYF. Here the CDR3 DNA reads TGTGCCAGCAGCGGGGGGACAGGTACTCCCTACGAGCAGTACTTC.

The gene calls are TRBV5-6 and TRBJ1-2, with TRBD1 identical over 9 bases. CDR3 length: 15 amino acids. Germline assignment: CDR1 SGHDT and CDR2 YYEEEE. The V segment lost 0 bases and the J segment 4 bases; nucleotides outside the gene matches: 4. CDR3 sequence (DNA): TGTGCCAGCAGCTTGGCCGGGACAGGGCCCTATGGCTACACCTTC. Encoded protein: CASSLAGTGPYGYTF.